The entry below gives a single TCR beta chain sequence along with its context. Its antigen is as yet unknown. These data originate in a study of CXCR3-negative and CXCR3-positive naive CD8 T cells. Regarding the study as a whole: In naive cells, CXCR3-negative and CXCR3-positive subsets had similar TRBV-TRBJ usage; memory cells differed. No difference in surface CD5 was seen between naive subsets, and TCR strength was inferred from TRB CDR3 properties. Diversity proved comparably high across both naive subsets and much lower in memory CD8+ cells. CXCR3-positive naive cells carried more hydrophobic TRB CDR3s than CXCR3-negative ones.

It was by 5' RACE with UMI labels that the TRB cDNA libraries were prepared. TCRdb derives one entry per CDR3 protein from the 5' RACE reads, leaving out DNA. Its table lists more than 50,000 distinct CDR3 sequences. This CDR3 spans 11 amino acids. This clonotype was obtained from a human donor in good health. Some clones in this sample may be carry-over from other donors' samples. The sequencing sample was made of naive CXCR3- CD8+ T cells from blood. The subset: CD45RO-CCR7+CD27+CD95- naive CD8+ T cells lacking CXCR3 (TNR3-). This chain uses TRBV12-3 or TRBV12-4 with TRBJ1-5. The CDR3 sequence is CASSSNQPQHF.